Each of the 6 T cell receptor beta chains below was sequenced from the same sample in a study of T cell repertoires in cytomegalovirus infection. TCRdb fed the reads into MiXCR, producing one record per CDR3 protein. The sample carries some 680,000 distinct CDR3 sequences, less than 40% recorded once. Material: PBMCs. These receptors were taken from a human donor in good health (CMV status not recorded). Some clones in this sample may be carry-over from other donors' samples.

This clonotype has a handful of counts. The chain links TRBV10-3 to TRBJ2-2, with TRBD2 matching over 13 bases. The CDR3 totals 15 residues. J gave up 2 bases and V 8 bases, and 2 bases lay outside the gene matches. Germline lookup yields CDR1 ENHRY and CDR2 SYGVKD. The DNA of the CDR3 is TGTGCCATCCCGGGACTAGCGGGAAACACCGGGGAGCTGTTTTTT. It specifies CAIPGLAGNTGELFF.

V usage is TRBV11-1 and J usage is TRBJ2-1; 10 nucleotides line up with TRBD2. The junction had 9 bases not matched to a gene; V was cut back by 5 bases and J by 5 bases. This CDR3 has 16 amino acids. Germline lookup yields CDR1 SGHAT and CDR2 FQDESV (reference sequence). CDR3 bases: TGTGCCAGCAGCAGACCTAGCGGGAGTTTCAACAATGAGCAGTTCTTC. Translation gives CASSRPSGSFNNEQFF.

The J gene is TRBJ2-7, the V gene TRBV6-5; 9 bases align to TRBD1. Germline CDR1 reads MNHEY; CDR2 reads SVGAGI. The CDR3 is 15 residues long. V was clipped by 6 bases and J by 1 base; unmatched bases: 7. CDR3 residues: CASRPSTGGSYEQYF. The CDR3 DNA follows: TGTGCCAGCAGACCATCGACAGGGGGGTCCTACGAGCAGTACTTC.

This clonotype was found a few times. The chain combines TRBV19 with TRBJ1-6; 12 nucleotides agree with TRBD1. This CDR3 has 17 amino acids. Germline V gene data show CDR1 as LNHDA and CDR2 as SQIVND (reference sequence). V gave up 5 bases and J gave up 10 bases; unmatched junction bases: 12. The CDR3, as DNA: TGTGCCAGTAGTGCCCCGGCGGGGACAGGGGGCAACTCACCCCTCCACTTT. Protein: CASSAPAGTGGNSPLHF.

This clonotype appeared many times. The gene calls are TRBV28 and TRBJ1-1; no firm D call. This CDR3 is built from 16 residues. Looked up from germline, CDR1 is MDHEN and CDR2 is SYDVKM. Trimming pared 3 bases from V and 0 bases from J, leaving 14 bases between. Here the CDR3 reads CASSFLGSRVNTEAFF. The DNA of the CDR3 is TGTGCCAGCAGTTTCTTAGGATCGAGAGTGAACACTGAAGCTTTCTTT.

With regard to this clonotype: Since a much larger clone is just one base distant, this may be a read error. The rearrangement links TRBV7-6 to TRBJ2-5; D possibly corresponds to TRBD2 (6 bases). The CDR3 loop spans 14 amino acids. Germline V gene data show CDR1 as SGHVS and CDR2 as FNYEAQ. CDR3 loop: CASSTREGGEDQYF. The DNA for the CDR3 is TGTGCTAGCAGCACCCGAGAGGGCGGGGAGGACCAGTACTTC.